This T cell receptor (beta chain) was sequenced in a study of identical twins. Findings of the study overall: Invariant T cells like MAIT and iNKT could partly confound the zero-insertion analyses.

One entry per CDR3 protein results from TCRdb running MiXCR on the 5' RACE reads. The sample has approximately 500,000 distinct CDR3 sequences; 13% to 15% are singletons. With regard to this clonotype: What it recognizes is unknown.

CDR1 is LGHNT and CDR2 is FRNRAP in the germline V gene. Trimming at V came to 3 bases and at J to 8 bases, leaving 18 bases not matched to a gene. CDR3 length: 19 amino acids. These same data were also listed under a study on yellow fever vaccine responses in identical twins.

V and J are TRBV12-5 and TRBJ2-2, with 10 bases lining up with TRBD1. The clonotype was recovered from a woman under 30 in good health. The specimen was CD4+ T cells sorted from blood. CDR3 bases: TGTGCTAGTGGTTTCGGGACGGCCGGGACAGGGGAATCCAAGGGGGAGCTGTTTTTT. This encodes CASGFGTAGTGESKGELFF.